The entry that follows covers one T cell receptor beta chain sequence. Its target antigen remains unknown. Base qualities are not recorded, but no much larger clone differs from it by a single base. In Seattle, one collaborating source enrolled patients while the infection was active and tracked those patients longitudinally over the course of disease. The collaborating institutions used their own protocols to collect whole blood in K2EDTA tubes. Collaborator samples were shipped for TCRbeta analysis as frozen whole blood, isolated PBMCs, or DNA extracted from either sample type. The data belong to a study of blood T cell repertoires in COVID-19 (dated by TCRdb to about 2020). Context from the whole study: Samples covering the acute and convalescent phases of COVID-19 were provided by collaborators in the United States, Italy and Spain. The dataset comprised deeply sampled blood TCRbeta repertoires from subjects exposed to, actively infected with, or recovered from COVID-19. The prospective study material was composed of cDNA or gDNA derived from T cells, B-cell-depleted T cells, or PBMCs. Nearly every sample came with metadata listing a de-identified subject ID, COVID-19 status, age in years and sex. Where available, HLA class I and class II types were taken from metadata supplied by the sample provider and were not determined by assay-based typing. The samples were drawn from the first 160 participants of the ongoing ImmuneRACE study and from more than 1,000 subjects provided by 6 global collaborators. A freely available public database, intended as a resource for researchers studying the immune response to SARS-CoV-2, is where the repertoires were released.

General findings and caveats noted by the study authors: The quantity of clinical and demographic metadata differed by source and by participant and was supplied without curation.

TCRbeta CDR3 regions were amplified from genomic DNA by means of the immunoSEQ Assay, a bias-controlled multiplex PCR. Per the original workflow: Within the assay, amplification of reference gene primers was used to estimate how many nucleated cells each sample contained. Sequence reads were collapsed and filtered to measure the absolute abundance of every unique TCRbeta CDR3 rearrangement. Productive Simpson clonality was computed per sample as the square root of Simpson's diversity index over productive rearrangements. Drawn from immuneACCESS, this table holds only the in-frame rearrangements with V and J called that TCRdb kept. Clones are partly lost; checked studies trace under half to an unresolved V gene and leave the rest unexplained. That table is the source of V, J and clone size, and D and trimming were worked out from the DNA. The sample has under 200,000 clones on record, more than 85% of them singletons. Around 0.6% of the sample lies in the top ten.

The CDR3 holds 12 amino acids from the cysteine to the phenylalanine. CDR3 DNA only is kept here, 36 bases in frame from base 1. Deletion took 3 bases off V and 7 bases off J, with a span of 9 bases between the germline ends. CDR1 and CDR2, per the germline V gene (reference sequence), are LNHDA and SQIVND. The TCR originated in a man aged 55 to 70 with COVID-19, enrolled during active disease. Sequencing input: peripheral blood. This sequence uses TRBV19 and TRBJ1-1, with an unclear D gene assignment. The nucleotide sequence is TGTGCCAGTAGTATCGGGAAGATTGAAGCTTTCTTT. The resulting protein is CASSIGKIEAFF.